This T cell receptor (beta chain) comes out of a study of T cells in Graves' hyperthyroidism and ophthalmopathy. Study-level findings and limits: Among thyroid clonotypes expanded above 0.001, most also appeared in blood.

There were TCR beta CDR3 regions amplified from RNA transcripts. Researchers ran a first-round RT-PCR on the TCR CDR3 using the HTBI primer set. In TCRdb, the multiplex PCR reads were re-called with MiXCR into one record per CDR3 protein. Seen here are roughly 570,000 distinct CDR3 sequences, approximately 44% observed once, and the top ten hold about 20%. This clonotype has only a few counts. The antigen is undetermined. CDR3 length: 13 amino acids. Germline CDR1 reads MDHEN; CDR2 reads SYDVKM. Trimming left V 5 bases short and J 7 bases short, with 12 bases between. Each diagnosis was grounded in clinical symptoms, serum thyroxine and TRAb, thyroid ultrasound, and orbital computed tomography.

Material for sequencing was peripheral blood or thyroid tissue (not recorded which). The chain recombines TRBV28 with TRBJ1-5; D uncertain. The receptor's source is an adult woman with Graves' disease, either hyperthyroidism or ophthalmopathy (not recorded which). DNA for the CDR3: TGTGCCAGCAGTCGACCCGGTGGCCAGCCCCAGCATTTT. Translation: CASSRPGGQPQHF.